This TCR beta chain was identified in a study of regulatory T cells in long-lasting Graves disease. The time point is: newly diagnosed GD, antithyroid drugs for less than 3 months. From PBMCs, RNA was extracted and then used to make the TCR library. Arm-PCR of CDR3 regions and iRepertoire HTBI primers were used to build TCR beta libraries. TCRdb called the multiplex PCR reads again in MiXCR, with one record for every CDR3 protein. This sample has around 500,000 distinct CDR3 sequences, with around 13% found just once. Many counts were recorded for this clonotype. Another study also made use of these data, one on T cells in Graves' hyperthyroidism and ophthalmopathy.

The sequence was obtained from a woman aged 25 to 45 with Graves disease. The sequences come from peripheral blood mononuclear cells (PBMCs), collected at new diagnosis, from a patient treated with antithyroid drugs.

The CDR3 nucleotides read TGTGCCAGCAGCCCTACCGACCGAGGACTTAATGAAAAACTGTTTTTT. Translation: CASSPTDRGLNEKLFF. The chain joins TRBV9 to TRBJ1-4, with no clear D. The CDR3 sequence is 16 residues long. V was shortened by 4 bases and J by 4 bases, with 17 bases between the two germline ends. Germline CDR1 and CDR2: SGDLS and YYNGEE.